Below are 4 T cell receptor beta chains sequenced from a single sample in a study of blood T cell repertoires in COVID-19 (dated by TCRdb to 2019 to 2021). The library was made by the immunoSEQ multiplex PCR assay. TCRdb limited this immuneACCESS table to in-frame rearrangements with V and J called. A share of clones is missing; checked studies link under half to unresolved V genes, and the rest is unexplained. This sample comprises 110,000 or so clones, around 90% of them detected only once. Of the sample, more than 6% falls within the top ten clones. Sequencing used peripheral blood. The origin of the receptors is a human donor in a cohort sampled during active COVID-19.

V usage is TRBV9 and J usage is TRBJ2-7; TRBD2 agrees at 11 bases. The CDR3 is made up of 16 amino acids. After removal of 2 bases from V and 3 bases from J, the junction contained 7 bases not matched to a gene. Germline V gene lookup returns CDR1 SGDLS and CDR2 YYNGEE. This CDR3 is CASSVSGTSGFYEQYF. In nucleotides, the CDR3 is TGTGCCAGCAGCGTTTCCGGGACTAGCGGTTTCTACGAGCAGTACTTC.

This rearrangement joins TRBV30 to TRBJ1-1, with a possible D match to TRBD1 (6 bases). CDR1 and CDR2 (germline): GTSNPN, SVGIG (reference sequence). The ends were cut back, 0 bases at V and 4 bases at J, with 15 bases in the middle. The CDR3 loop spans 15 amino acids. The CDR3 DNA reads TGTGCCTGGAGTGTACAGGGCGGGGGAGGCACTGAAGCTTTCTTT. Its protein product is CAWSVQGGGGTEAFF.

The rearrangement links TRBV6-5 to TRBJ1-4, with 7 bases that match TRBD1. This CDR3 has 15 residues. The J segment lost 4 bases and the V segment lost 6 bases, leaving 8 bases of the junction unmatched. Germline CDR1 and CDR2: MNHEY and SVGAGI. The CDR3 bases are TGTGCCAGCAGCCCGACGACAGGGCTTAATGAAAAACTGTTTTTT. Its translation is CASSPTTGLNEKLFF.

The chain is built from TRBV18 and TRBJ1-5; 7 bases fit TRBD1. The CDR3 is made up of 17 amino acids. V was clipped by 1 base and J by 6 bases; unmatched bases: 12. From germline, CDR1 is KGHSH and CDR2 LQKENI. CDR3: CASSPLPTGSLGQPQHF. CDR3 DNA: TGTGCCAGCTCACCACTTCCGACAGGGAGCCTTGGTCAGCCCCAGCATTTT.